Following are 26 T cell receptor beta chains from one sample sequenced in a study of T cells in Graves' hyperthyroidism and ophthalmopathy. Authors of the study amplified TCR beta CDR3 regions from RNA transcripts. First-round RT-PCR of the TCR CDR3 relied on the HTBI primer set. TCRdb analysed the multiplex PCR reads with MiXCR anew, one entry per CDR3 protein. The data show about 360,000 distinct CDR3 sequences, 13% seen once. The sequenced sample consisted of blood. The origin of the receptors is a woman under 30 with Graves' hyperthyroidism.

The gene calls are TRBV19 and TRBJ1-1; TRBD1 is a possible D gene (5 bases). CDR3 length: 14 residues. Deletions cut 7 bases from V and 0 bases from J, with 12 bases between. CDR1 and CDR2 (germline): LNHDA, SQIVND (reference sequence). CDR3 coding DNA: TGTGCCAGTAACTCCGGGGCAGTGAACACTGAAGCTTTCTTT. This codes for CASNSGAVNTEAFF.

The sample holds many counts of this clonotype. The chain joins TRBV4-2 to TRBJ2-7; 7 bases align to TRBD1. This CDR3 has 14 amino acids. The trim removed 1 base at V and 0 bases at J, leaving 0 bases unmatched. Germline CDR1 is LGHNA and CDR2 is YNFKEQ. The CDR3, as DNA: TGTGCCAGCAGCCAAGGGGACAGCTCCTACGAGCAGTACTTC. Translation: CASSQGDSSYEQYF.

This clonotype was observed many times. The chain is built from TRBV11-2 and TRBJ1-3, with D unresolved. The germline V gene encodes CDR1 SGHAT and CDR2 FQNNGV. The V end lost 6 bases, the J end lost 2 bases, and 5 bases lay between the germline ends. The CDR3 is made up of 12 amino acids. CDR3 residues: CASRVAGNTIYF. Here the CDR3 DNA reads TGTGCCAGCAGGGTAGCTGGAAACACCATATATTTT. Full variable domain (outside the CDR3, taken from reference TRBV11-2 and TRBJ1-3): EAGVAQSPRYKIIEKRQSVAFWCNPISGHATLYWYQQILGQGPKLLIQFQNNGVVDDSQLPKDRFSAERLKGVDSTLKIQPAKLEDSAVYLCASRVAGNTIYFGEGSWLTVV.

Many counts were recorded for this clonotype. The chain employs TRBV28 and TRBJ1-5; 10 positions match TRBD1. The CDR3 totals 16 residues. The junction had 10 bases not matched to a gene; V was cut back by 8 bases and J by 3 bases. Germline-derived CDR1 and CDR2 are MDHEN and SYDVKM. The CDR3 DNA sequence: TGTGCCAGCCTTCTTCCCGGGACAGGGGTCAATCAGCCCCAGCATTTT. This codes for CASLLPGTGVNQPQHF.

Worth noting for this clonotype: A much more abundant neighbour one base away suggests this may be a read error. The CDR3 bases are TGTGCCAGCAGTTTATCGGGGTCTACTAATGAAAAACTGTTTTTT. It yields the protein CASSLSGSTNEKLFF. The chain carries TRBV28 and TRBJ1-4; D ambiguous. With 1 base removed from V and 2 bases from J, the gap between germline ends came to 8 bases. The CDR3 extends over 15 amino acids. The germline gives CDR1 MDHEN, CDR2 SYDVKM. Using reference TRBV28 and TRBJ1-4 for the parts outside the CDR3, the full variable domain is DVKVTQSSRYLVKRTGEKVFLECVQDMDHENMFWYRQDPGLGLRLIYFSYDVKMKEKGDIPEGYSVSREKKERFSLILESASTNQTSMYLCASSLSGSTNEKLFFGSGTQLSVL.

The V call is TRBV7-9, the J call TRBJ2-5; a possible D gene is TRBD2 (5 bases). Between the trimmed V and J ends, which lost 2 bases and 5 bases, there was a span of 15 bases. Germline CDR1 SEHNR, CDR2 FQNEAQ (reference sequence). CDR3 size: 15 residues. CDR3 sequence: CASSLRPEGWETQYF. CDR3 DNA sequence: TGTGCCAGCAGCTTACGGCCTGAGGGATGGGAGACCCAGTACTTC.

This clonotype was recorded a few times. J is TRBJ2-7 and V is TRBV14, with 7 bases identical to TRBD1. The CDR3 covers 16 residues. Unmatched junction bases numbered 7, after V lost 0 bases and J lost 2 bases. Germline V gene data show CDR1 as SGHDN and CDR2 as FVKESK. The DNA of the CDR3 is TGTGCCAGCAGCCAAGATTGGCGGACAGGTACCTACGAGCAGTACTTC. It codes for CASSQDWRTGTYEQYF.

This clonotype came up many times. This chain links TRBV6-1 with TRBJ2-1; D remains ambiguous. Trimming pared 8 bases from V and 1 base from J, leaving 6 bases between. The CDR3 covers 12 residues. Germline loops: CDR1 MNHNS, CDR2 SASEGT. The CDR3 reads CASDISYNEQFF. The CDR3 nucleotides are TGTGCCAGCGACATTTCCTACAATGAGCAGTTCTTC.

This clonotype was detected ten times or more. The chain is built from TRBV11-2 and TRBJ1-1; no definite D call. The germline V gene encodes CDR1 SGHAT and CDR2 FQNNGV. V was pared by 0 bases and J by 6 bases, with 14 bases between. The CDR3 totals 15 residues. DNA of the CDR3: TGTGCCAGCAGCTTAGATCCCGGGATTGGGGCTGAAGCTTTCTTT. Translating it yields CASSLDPGIGAEAFF.

This clonotype has more than one count but fewer than ten. The genes are TRBV6-2 or TRBV6-3 and TRBJ2-2, with TRBD1 identical over 10 bases. The CDR3 is 16 residues long. V lost 5 bases and J lost 7; bases outside the gene matches: 10. Germline CDR1 and CDR2: MNHEY and SVGEGT. The CDR3 DNA sequence: TGTGCCAGCAGTCAACGGGGGACAGGGGATAGCGGGGAGCTGTTTTTT. This codes for CASSQRGTGDSGELFF.

This chain connects TRBV19 to TRBJ2-5; maybe TRBD1 (6 bases). This CDR3 spans 13 amino acids. V lost 3 bases and J 3 bases, leaving 8 bases between the germline ends. CDR1 and CDR2 (germline): LNHDA, SQIVND (reference sequence). CDR3 protein: CASSIGQKETQYF. In DNA form, the CDR3 reads TGTGCCAGTAGTATCGGACAGAAAGAGACCCAGTACTTC.

This clonotype has only a few counts. The chain links TRBV20-1 to TRBJ2-1; tentative D call: TRBD2 (5 bases). The V and J ends lost 6 bases and 0 bases respectively, with 12 bases between them. Germline CDR1 reads DFQATT; CDR2 reads SNEGSKA (reference sequence). The CDR3 has 14 residues. CDR3 protein: CSAVRVSSYNEQFF. CDR3 coding DNA: TGCAGTGCCGTGCGGGTCAGCTCCTACAATGAGCAGTTCTTC.

This clonotype was seen repeatedly, ten times or more. The rearrangement joins TRBV27 to TRBJ2-3; D is undetermined. CDR3 length equals 13 residues. The V gene's germline CDR1 is MNHEY and CDR2 SMNVEV (reference sequence). The V gene lost 8 bases and the J gene lost 6 bases, with 15 bases spanning the gap. The CDR3 DNA sequence: TGTGCCAGCCGACGATCTCGTGAGGATACGCAGTATTTT. This encodes CASRRSREDTQYF.

There are a few counts of this clonotype. The chain combines TRBV4-2 with TRBJ2-7; 9 positions match TRBD2. The CDR3 sequence is 16 residues long. Germline trimming cut 1 base from V and 4 bases from J; bases unmatched to any gene: 8. CDR1 is LGHNA and CDR2 is YNFKEQ in the germline V gene. CDR3 loop: CASSQAGASGIYEQYF. CDR3 nucleotides: TGTGCCAGCAGCCAAGCTGGGGCTAGCGGGATATACGAGCAGTACTTC.

This clonotype was recorded at least ten times. The CDR3 region is CASSLATGGNQPQHF. DNA of the CDR3: TGTGCCAGCAGCTTAGCGACAGGGGGAAATCAGCCCCAGCATTTT. V is TRBV7-9 and J is TRBJ1-5; 9 bases agree with TRBD1. The CDR3 runs to 15 residues. V lost 0 bases to trimming and J lost 4 bases; unmatched junction nucleotides: 1. Germline V gene sequence: CDR1 SEHNR, CDR2 FQNEAQ (reference sequence).

This clonotype was observed a handful of times. Here the CDR3 reads CASSPSQNTGELFF. The CDR3 region has the DNA TGTGCCAGCTCACCGTCACAGAACACCGGGGAGCTGTTTTTT. V gene TRBV18 combines with J gene TRBJ2-2; D call uncertain. CDR3 length equals 14 residues. Trimming took off 3 bases at V and 1 base at J, with 6 bases between the two ends. The germline V gene has CDR1 KGHSH and CDR2 LQKENI.

This clonotype was counted ten times or more. Its ends do not fully match the called genes, so a read error is possible. The V and J genes are TRBV27 and TRBJ1-6, with TRBD1 identical over 7 bases. From germline, CDR1 is MNHEY and CDR2 SMNVEV (reference sequence). This CDR3 has 17 amino acids. The CDR3 sequence is CASRSDTDRVYYSPLHF. CDR3 DNA sequence: TGTGCCAGCAGATCCGACACCGACAGGGTCTATTATTCACCCCTCCACTTT.

This clonotype showed up just a few times. The chain carries TRBV5-1 and TRBJ1-1, with TRBD1 identical over 7 bases. This CDR3 has 14 amino acids. Germline CDR1 and CDR2: SGHRS and YFSETQ. V was clipped by 2 bases and J by 7 bases; unmatched bases: 8. CDR3 DNA: TGCGCCAGCAGCTTAGCCGACAGGGACGTTGAAGCTTTCTTT. Translating gives CASSLADRDVEAFF.

This clonotype appeared many times. V usage is TRBV28 and J usage is TRBJ2-5; D may be TRBD1 (6 bases). V dropped 5 bases and J dropped 5 bases, with 12 bases sitting between them. Germline V gene sequence: CDR1 MDHEN, CDR2 SYDVKM. This CDR3 has 13 amino acids. The CDR3 is CASSRQAGETQYF. The CDR3 coding sequence is TGTGCCAGCAGTCGACAGGCCGGGGAGACCCAGTACTTC.

This chain joins TRBV20-1 and TRBJ1-5; D is unclear. CDR3 length equals 15 residues. Trimming pared 3 bases from V and 0 bases from J, leaving 12 bases between. Looked up from germline, CDR1 is DFQATT and CDR2 is SNEGSKA (reference sequence). CDR3 region: CSASVFGYSNQPQHF. The DNA for the CDR3 is TGCAGTGCTAGTGTTTTCGGCTATAGCAATCAGCCCCAGCATTTT.

This clonotype showed up many times. This CDR3 reads CASSLTHKPGNTIYF. In DNA form, the CDR3 reads TGTGCCAGCAGCTTAACGCACAAACCTGGAAACACCATATATTTT. V usage is TRBV7-3 and J usage is TRBJ1-3, with unresolved D. The CDR3 has 15 amino acids. The ends were cut back, 0 bases at V and 2 bases at J, with 8 bases in the middle. CDR1 is SGHTA and CDR2 is FQGTGA in the germline V gene.

The chain has TRBV5-1 and TRBJ1-1; D unresolved. Trimming cost V 7 bases and J 5 bases, with 12 bases left between them. This CDR3 has 12 residues. The germline gives CDR1 SGHRS, CDR2 YFSETQ. The CDR3 DNA follows: TGCGCCAGCGGCCGGCCGGGAACTGAAGCTTTCTTT. Translating it yields CASGRPGTEAFF.

This clonotype occurred many times. The chain couples TRBV6-1 to TRBJ2-1; TRBD2 matches 10 bases. Germline loops: CDR1 MNHNS, CDR2 SASEGT. CDR3 size: 17 residues. The V gene end was trimmed by 2 bases and the J gene end by 4 bases; junction bases not matched to a gene: 8. The CDR3 coding sequence is TGTGCCAGCAGTGAAAGTCTAGCGGGGGCCCCTTACAATGAGCAGTTCTTC. It codes for CASSESLAGAPYNEQFF.

This clonotype was recorded at least ten times. This chain uses TRBV2 with TRBJ2-3, with 8 positions matching TRBD1. J was trimmed by 4 bases and V by 3 bases; bases with no gene match: 3. The CDR3 has 14 amino acids. Looked up from germline, CDR1 is SNHLY and CDR2 is FYNNEI. The CDR3 spells CASSDGTGADTQYF. CDR3 DNA: TGTGCCAGCAGTGATGGGACAGGCGCAGATACGCAGTATTTT.

This clonotype was detected ten times or more. This chain links TRBV27 with TRBJ2-1; D call uncertain. V lost 6 bases, J lost 6 bases, and 15 bases lay in between. The length of the CDR3 is 14 residues. Germline V gene sequence: CDR1 MNHEY, CDR2 SMNVEV (reference sequence). This CDR3 is CASSIERLVNEQFF. For the CDR3, the DNA is TGTGCCAGCAGCATAGAGCGTCTTGTCAATGAGCAGTTCTTC.

This clonotype was detected ten times or more. The V call is TRBV20-1, the J call TRBJ1-4; D is possibly TRBD1 (5 bases). Trimming removed 0 bases from V and 4 bases from J, with 12 bases in between. This CDR3 region has 15 residues. CDR1 DFQATT and CDR2 SNEGSKA come from the germline V gene (reference sequence). The CDR3 spells CSARDPRQSNEKLFF. The DNA of the CDR3 is TGCAGTGCTAGAGATCCTAGACAGAGTAATGAAAAACTGTTTTTT.